These 26 T cell receptor beta chains originate from one sample sequenced in a study of control samples from healthy donors and cancer patients. Sequenced by immunoSEQ multiplex PCR; TCRdb stores in-frame clones only, minus some. The sample shows approximately 84,000 clones, roughly 86% of them seen only once. Specimen: blood. These receptors all come from a woman in her sixties or seventies in good health.

The rearrangement links TRBV24-1 to TRBJ1-2, with TRBD1 as a possible D gene (5 bases). Deletions cut 1 base from V and 4 bases from J, with 9 bases between. The germline CDR1 and CDR2 sequences are KGHDR and SFDVKD. This CDR3 is built from 14 residues. The CDR3 DNA reads TGTGCCACCAGTGATTTTAGGCAGGGCTATGGCTACACCTTC. This codes for CATSDFRQGYGYTF.

The chain employs TRBV4-3 and TRBJ1-4; tentatively, D is TRBD1 (6 bases). CDR3 length equals 17 residues. Germline CDR1 reads LGHNA; CDR2 reads YSLEER. V was cut by 4 bases and J by 0 bases, with 15 bases left in between. CDR3 nucleotides: TGCGCCAGCAGCCCTGGTACAGGGCGGGCAACTAATGAAAAACTGTTTTTT. Amino acid sequence: CASSPGTGRATNEKLFF.

CDR3 amino acids: CSASSSGAIRLETQYF. The DNA for the CDR3 is TGCAGTGCTAGTTCTAGCGGGGCCATTAGATTGGAGACCCAGTACTTC. J is TRBJ2-5 and V is TRBV20-1, with 9 bases identical to TRBD2. Germline V gene sequence: CDR1 DFQATT, CDR2 SNEGSKA (reference sequence). Trimming cost V 3 bases and J 5 bases; bases outside gene matches: 13. This CDR3 is built from 16 residues.

The rearrangement uses TRBV29-1 and TRBJ1-1; D is uncertain. Trimming took 2 bases from V and 9 from J, leaving 16 bases between them. This CDR3 has 13 amino acids. CDR1 and CDR2 from the germline V gene are SQVTM and ANQGSEA. The CDR3 sequence: CSVERQQDGKAFF. The CDR3 DNA follows: TGCAGCGTTGAAAGGCAGCAGGACGGGAAAGCTTTCTTT.

The chain is built from TRBV19 and TRBJ2-2; TRBD1 matches at 7 bases. The CDR3 runs to 16 residues. Unmatched junction bases numbered 12, after V lost 1 base and J lost 10 bases. Germline V gene lookup returns CDR1 LNHDA and CDR2 SQIVND (reference sequence). CDR3 amino acids: CASSIGYERGRMELFF. The CDR3 nucleotides read TGTGCCAGTAGTATAGGTTACGAGAGGGGGCGCATGGAGCTGTTTTTT.

V usage is TRBV5-1 and J usage is TRBJ2-1; 9 bases line up with TRBD2. The junction had 10 bases not matched to a gene; V was cut back by 0 bases and J by 9 bases. The germline gives CDR1 SGHRS, CDR2 YFSETQ. This CDR3 comprises 16 residues. The CDR3 coding sequence is TGCGCCAGCAGCTTGGTAATTGGCGGGGGGGCCAGTGAGCAGTTCTTC. Encoded protein: CASSLVIGGGASEQFF.

The chain combines TRBV13 with TRBJ2-2; 9 positions agree with TRBD2. Trimming took 1 base from V and 1 from J; bases not matched to a gene: 4. Germline V lookup: CDR1 PRHDT, CDR2 FYEKMQ (reference sequence). CDR3 length equals 17 residues. The CDR3 loop is CASSLVASGMNTGELFF. CDR3 nucleotide sequence: TGTGCCAGCAGCTTAGTCGCTAGCGGGATGAACACCGGGGAGCTGTTTTTT.

This clone was found a few times. The gene calls are TRBV6-2 or TRBV6-3 and TRBJ2-1; perhaps TRBD2 as D (6 bases). The V end was cut by 6 bases, the J end by 0 bases, with 15 bases between. The V gene's germline CDR1 is MNHEY and CDR2 SVGEGT. This CDR3 has 16 amino acids. CDR3 nucleotides: TGTGCCAGCAGCCGCCGGGACTGGAGCTCCTACAATGAGCAGTTCTTC. Translating it yields CASSRRDWSSYNEQFF.

The genes are TRBV10-3 and TRBJ2-5, with 10 bases that match TRBD2. There are 14 residues in the CDR3. CDR1 is ENHRY, CDR2 SYGVKD, per germline. The junction had 4 bases not matched to a gene; V was cut back by 7 bases and J by 2 bases. The CDR3 region is CAIKDSGGQETQYF. The CDR3 DNA reads TGTGCCATCAAGGATAGCGGGGGGCAAGAGACCCAGTACTTC.

The chain is built from TRBV6-6 and TRBJ1-2; TRBD1 is a possible D gene (6 bases). V was pared by 5 bases and J by 2 bases, with 9 bases between. Germline assignment: CDR1 MNHNY and CDR2 SVGAGI (reference sequence). CDR3 size: 13 residues. CDR3 in DNA: TGTGCCAGCAGTCACGGACAGAACTATGGCTACACCTTC. It is translated as CASSHGQNYGYTF.

This chain connects TRBV5-5 to TRBJ1-5; perhaps TRBD1 as D (6 bases). Between the trimmed V and J ends, which lost 0 bases and 7 bases, there was a span of 14 bases. The V gene's germline CDR1 is SGHKS and CDR2 YYEKEE (reference sequence). There are 15 residues in the CDR3. The CDR3 DNA sequence: TGTGCCAGCAGCTTGGACAGGGTTGGAGGGCAGCCCCAGCATTTT. Amino acids: CASSLDRVGGQPQHF.

The genes are TRBV6-5 and TRBJ2-7, with TRBD2 identical over 9 bases. CDR3 length: 15 residues. The junction had 3 bases not matched to a gene; V was cut back by 3 bases and J by 0 bases. Germline-derived CDR1 and CDR2 are MNHEY and SVGAGI. As DNA, the CDR3 is TGTGCCAGCAGTTATGATAGCGGGAGCTCCTACGAGCAGTACTTC. Translation gives CASSYDSGSSYEQYF.

V is TRBV11-2 and J is TRBJ1-4; the match to TRBD1 covers 7 bases. V shed 7 bases and J 6 bases; nucleotides not matched to a gene: 11. Germline CDR1 is SGHAT and CDR2 is FQNNGV. This CDR3 has 15 amino acids. CDR3 sequence reads: CASTKTPGGYEKLFF. CDR3 nucleotides: TGTGCCAGCACCAAGACCCCAGGGGGATATGAAAAACTGTTTTTT.

The V and J genes are TRBV5-4 and TRBJ2-1; D might be TRBD2 (6 bases). The CDR3 consists of 15 residues. From germline, CDR1 is SGHNT and CDR2 YYREEE (reference sequence). Trimming left V 0 bases short and J 0 bases short, with 7 bases between. The CDR3 DNA is TGTGCCAGCAGCTTGGACGGGAGCTCCTACAATGAGCAGTTCTTC. This translates into CASSLDGSSYNEQFF.

This chain links TRBV18 with TRBJ2-5; either TRBD1 or TRBD2 may supply D (5 bases each). Germline V gene data show CDR1 as KGHSH and CDR2 as LQKENI. V shed 2 bases and J shed 2 bases, with 12 bases lying between them. The CDR3 has 15 amino acids. The CDR3 loop is CASSPTLGDQETQYF. Written as DNA, the CDR3 is TGTGCCAGCTCACCAACCCTGGGGGATCAAGAGACCCAGTACTTC.

The rearrangement uses TRBV14 and TRBJ2-1, with 10 bases identical to TRBD2. The CDR3 contains 15 residues. Germline V gene lookup returns CDR1 SGHDN and CDR2 FVKESK. The ends lost 0 bases at V and 12 bases at J; junction bases unmatched: 8. The CDR3 here is CASSQDLRSGGVQFF. For the CDR3, the DNA is TGTGCCAGCAGCCAAGATCTCAGGAGCGGGGGGGTGCAGTTCTTC.

The CDR3 region is CASSKEGGLAGVESYNEQFF. The CDR3 DNA is TGTGCCAGCAGCAAAGAAGGAGGGCTAGCGGGAGTAGAGTCCTACAATGAGCAGTTCTTC. V is TRBV21-1 and J is TRBJ2-1; the D call in the table, TRBD2, was not verified against the DNA. TRBV21-1 is termed a pseudogene. This CDR3 contains 20 residues.

The chain joins TRBV10-1 to TRBJ2-2; D possibly corresponds to TRBD1 (5 bases). This CDR3 is built from 17 residues. V lost 8 bases to trimming and J lost 4 bases, with 23 bases between them. Germline V gene data show CDR1 as WNHNN and CDR2 as SYGVQD (reference sequence). The CDR3 reads CASYAWQGGVSTGELFF. Written as DNA, the CDR3 is TGCGCCAGCTACGCATGGCAGGGTGGAGTAAGCACCGGGGAGCTGTTTTTT.

The CDR3 loop reads CASSLSLGQGGEAFF. DNA for the CDR3: TGTGCCAGCAGCCTCTCCCTAGGACAGGGTGGTGAAGCTTTCTTT. The chain recombines TRBV14 with TRBJ1-1; 8 nucleotides agree with TRBD1. Germline CDR1 is SGHDN and CDR2 is FVKESK. CDR3 length: 15 residues. Losses at the gene ends were 4 bases for V and 7 bases for J; bases not matched to a gene: 11.

V gene TRBV27 combines with J gene TRBJ1-3; perhaps TRBD1 as D (5 bases). This CDR3 spans 15 amino acids. V was clipped by 5 bases and J by 3 bases, with 14 bases between them. CDR1 is MNHEY and CDR2 is SMNVEV in the germline V gene (reference sequence). CDR3 nucleotide sequence: TGTGCCAGCAGTGAGGGGCCGCAAAATGGAAACACCATATATTTT. It codes for CASSEGPQNGNTIYF.

The J gene is TRBJ1-5, the V gene TRBV12-3 or TRBV12-4; the D is unclear. This CDR3 is 12 amino acids long. The germline V and J ends were trimmed by 8 bases and 0 bases, with 5 bases remaining between them. CDR3 nucleotide sequence: TGTGCCAGCCGCTATAGCAATCAGCCCCAGCATTTT. Its protein is CASRYSNQPQHF.

This rearrangement joins TRBV5-1 to TRBJ2-7; 7 nucleotides line up with TRBD1. J gave up 2 bases and V 1 base, and 3 bases lay outside the gene matches. This CDR3 contains 14 residues. CDR1 is SGHRS and CDR2 is YFSETQ in the germline V gene. The CDR3 nucleotides are TGCGCCAGCAGCTTGAGAGGGGGCCCCTACGAGCAGTACTTC. Protein sequence: CASSLRGGPYEQYF.

The V call is TRBV11-2, the J call TRBJ1-2; TRBD1 might be the D (5 bases). The CDR3 sequence is 14 residues long. Germline V CDR1 and CDR2: SGHAT, FQNNGV. With 5 bases removed from V and 0 bases from J, the gap between germline ends came to 10 bases. CDR3 region: CASSPGHANYGYTF. The CDR3, as DNA: TGTGCCAGCAGCCCAGGACACGCTAACTATGGCTACACCTTC.

V is TRBV6-5 and J is TRBJ2-5; D not resolved. The germline V gene encodes CDR1 MNHEY and CDR2 SVGAGI. With 6 bases removed from V and 1 base from J, the gap between germline ends came to 15 bases. The CDR3 is 15 amino acids. The CDR3: CASSPGRFFQETQYF. CDR3 nucleotides: TGTGCCAGCAGCCCAGGACGGTTTTTCCAAGAGACCCAGTACTTC.

This clone was observed a handful of times. The chain is built from TRBV7-6 and TRBJ1-5; D may be TRBD1 (6 bases). Trimming removed 5 bases at V and 1 base at J, with 12 bases between. Germline lookup yields CDR1 SGHVS and CDR2 FNYEAQ. The CDR3 is made up of 15 amino acids. Here the CDR3 reads CASSPQGGSNQPQHF. The DNA for the CDR3 is TGTGCCAGCAGCCCACAGGGTGGCAGCAATCAGCCCCAGCATTTT. Complete variable domain (other parts from reference TRBV7-6 and TRBJ1-5): GAGVSQSPRYKVTKRGQDVALRCDPISGHVSLYWYRQALGQGPEFLTYFNYEAQQDKSGLPNDRFSAERPEGSISTLTIQRTEQRDSAMYRCASSPQGGSNQPQHFGDGTRLSIL.

V is TRBV7-9 and J is TRBJ1-5; D is perhaps TRBD1 (5 bases). The CDR3 consists of 14 residues. Germline CDR1 and CDR2: SEHNR and FQNEAQ (reference sequence). V was cut by 6 bases and J by 1 base, with 10 bases left in between. CDR3 amino acids: CASSSRESNQPQHF. DNA of the CDR3: TGTGCCAGCAGTTCCAGGGAGAGCAATCAGCCCCAGCATTTT.